This T cell receptor beta chain is drawn from a study of CD8 T cells in Susac syndrome. Germline-derived CDR1 and CDR2 are LGHDT and YNNKEL (reference sequence). J lost 0 bases, V lost 4 bases, and 7 bases had no gene match. This CDR3 is built from 17 residues. Sequencing of TCR beta was performed on blood CD8+ T cells and on blood CD4+ T cells. The study used healthy donors as controls matched for age and sex. It was negative isolation that provided the CD8+ and CD4+ T cells, whereas TEMRA cells were enriched by FACS. When the RNA was reverse transcribed, random hexamers were used with an input of about 0.45 to 1 ug. A multiplex approach, immunoSEQ multiplex PCR, amplified TCR beta CDR3 across 54 Vbeta and 13 Jbeta. Using its own MiXCR run on the immunoSEQ multiplex PCR reads, TCRdb lists one record per CDR3 protein. Altogether some 120,000 distinct CDR3 sequences are present, about 95% being singletons, with the ten largest covering more than 0.095%.

The sequenced sample was CD4+ T cells from PBMCs. The V and J genes are TRBV3-1 and TRBJ2-1; 9 nucleotides line up with TRBD1. The sequence came from a human donor in good health. CDR3 coding DNA: TGTGCCAGCAGCCCTTCTTGGGGACAGGGCTCCTACAATGAGCAGTTCTTC. This sequence encodes CASSPSWGQGSYNEQFF.